This section outlines one T cell receptor beta chain sequence together with its context. Its antigen is not known. V dropped 0 bases and J dropped 9 bases, with 18 bases sitting between them. Per germline, CDR1 LGHNA and CDR2 YSLEER. The CDR3 loop spans 17 amino acids. The data belong to a study of CD8+ T cells in alopecia areata. Overall study context: Treatment comprised oral tofacitinib, 5 to 10 mg twice daily, in treated patients. Study-level points and caveats: Many expanded lesional clones stayed in scalp and blood while on tofacitinib.

cDNA reverse transcribed from extracted RNA served as the sequencing template. The data were produced by immunoSEQ multiplex PCR, yet TCRdb's version contains in-frame clones alone and is incomplete. The sample yields roughly 190,000 clones, roughly three fifths seen once. Sample treatment: oral pan-JAK inhibitor, 5-10 mg twice daily. Cell sorting was applied to PBMCs, and CD4+ and CD8+ T cells were collected. V and J are TRBV4-3 and TRBJ1-6; TRBD1 might be the D (5 bases). The sample here was CD4+ T cells sorted from blood, taken between weeks 49 and 50, from a patient treated with tofacitinib. This TCR was recovered from a human donor with alopecia areata. The chain's CDR3 is CASSQDAGTSPFSPLHF. CDR3 sequence (DNA): TGCGCCAGCAGCCAAGATGCTGGGACGAGCCCATTTTCACCCCTCCACTTT.